This T cell receptor beta chain came from a study of blood T cell repertoires in COVID-19. Across the study: The origin of the acute and convalescent COVID-19 samples was the United States, Italy and Spain. The cDNA or gDNA used as material had been derived from T cells, B-cell-depleted T cells, or PBMCs.

In the source study's methods: The assay estimated nucleated cells by amplifying reference gene primers. Some clones are missing from TCRdb's copy, which holds only in-frame ones; the method was immunoSEQ multiplex PCR. V, J and clone size were drawn from that table, and D and trimming were deduced from the DNA. Of 65,000 to 95,000 clones in the sample, over 65% were seen once. Between the trimmed V and J ends, which lost 4 bases and 10 bases, there was a span of 8 bases. Germline lookup yields CDR1 MNHNY and CDR2 SVGAGI (reference sequence). CDR3 length: 11 residues. This TCR derives from a man between 50 and 59 years old with active or convalescent COVID-19. This sequence joins TRBV6-6 and TRBJ2-1, with D uncertain. Input material: peripheral blood. The CDR3 nucleotides are TGTGCCAGCAGTTCCCTAATGGAGCAGTTCTTC. Translating it yields CASSSLMEQFF.